The following is a T cell receptor (beta chain) sequence with its context. Assay: immunoSEQ multiplex PCR; the TCRdb copy retains only in-frame clones and omits some. The sample contains about 130,000 clones, about 90% of which appear only once. This specimen belongs to a study of T cells in localized non-small cell lung cancer. Trimming cost V 3 bases and J 4 bases, with 11 bases left between them. CDR1 is SGHDT and CDR2 is YYEEEE in the germline V gene. CDR3 length equals 13 residues. The TCR comes from a female donor older than 55 with stage I lung adenocarcinoma. This rearrangement joins TRBV5-6 to TRBJ2-7; the D is unclear. The input for sequencing was peripheral blood, taken before any cancer treatment. The CDR3 DNA reads TGTGCCAGCAGCTCCACAACCGAATACGAGCAGTACTTC. Residues: CASSSTTEYEQYF.